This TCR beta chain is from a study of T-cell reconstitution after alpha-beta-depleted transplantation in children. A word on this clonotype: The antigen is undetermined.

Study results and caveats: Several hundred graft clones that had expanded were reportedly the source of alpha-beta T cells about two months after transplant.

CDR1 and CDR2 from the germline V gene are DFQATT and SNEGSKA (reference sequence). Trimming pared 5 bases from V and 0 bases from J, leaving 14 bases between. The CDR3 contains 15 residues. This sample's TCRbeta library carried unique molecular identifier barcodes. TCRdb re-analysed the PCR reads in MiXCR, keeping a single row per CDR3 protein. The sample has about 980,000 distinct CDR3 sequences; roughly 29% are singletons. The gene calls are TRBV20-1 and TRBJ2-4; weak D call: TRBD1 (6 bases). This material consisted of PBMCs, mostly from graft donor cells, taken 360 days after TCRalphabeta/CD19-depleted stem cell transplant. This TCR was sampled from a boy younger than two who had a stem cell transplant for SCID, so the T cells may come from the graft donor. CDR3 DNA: TGCAGTGCTCTAAGACAGGCTTTAGCCAAAAACATTCAGTACTTC. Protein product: CSALRQALAKNIQYF.